This T cell receptor (beta chain) appears in the sequencing data of a study of T cell repertoires in cytomegalovirus infection. Study-level findings and limits: The response measured ex vivo was dominated by TCR beta clonotypes (HLA-C-restricted and CMV-specific).

CDR3 length: 16 residues. V dropped 0 bases and J dropped 7 bases, with 18 bases sitting between them. The germline CDR1 and CDR2 sequences are MNHEY and SVGAGI. TCRdb reprocessed the reads with MiXCR, giving one entry per CDR3 protein. The table has approximately 270,000 distinct CDR3 sequences, approximately 22% seen once. To note about this clonotype: What it binds is not known.

The material sequenced was cultured PBMCs, taken from culture after CMV antigen stimulation. The TCR sequence derives from a human donor in good health (CMV status not recorded). Some clones in this sample may be carry-over from other donors' samples. J is TRBJ2-5 and V is TRBV6-5; D possibly matches TRBD1 or TRBD2 (5 bases each). CDR3 in amino acids: CASSYSINSGRVTQYF. CDR3 DNA: TGTGCCAGCAGTTACTCGATTAATTCAGGGAGAGTGACCCAGTACTTC.